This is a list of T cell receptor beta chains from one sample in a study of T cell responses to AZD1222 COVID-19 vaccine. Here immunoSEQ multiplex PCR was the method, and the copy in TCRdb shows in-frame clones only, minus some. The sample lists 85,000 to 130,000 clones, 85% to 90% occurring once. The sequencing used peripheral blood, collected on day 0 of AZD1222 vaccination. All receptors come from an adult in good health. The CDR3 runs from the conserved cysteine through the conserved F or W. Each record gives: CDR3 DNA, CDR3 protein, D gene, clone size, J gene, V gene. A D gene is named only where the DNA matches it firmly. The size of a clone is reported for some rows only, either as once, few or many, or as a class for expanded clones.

cdr3_nt: TGTGCCACCGTGAATATCGTTGGGGCCAACGTCCTGACTTTC
cdr3_aa: CATVNIVGANVLTF
d_call: NA
clone_size: NA
j_call: TRBJ2-6
v_call: TRBV10-3

cdr3_nt: TGTGCCAGCAGTTTACAGGGGAATGAGCAGTTCTTC
cdr3_aa: CASSLQGNEQFF
d_call: NA
clone_size: NA
j_call: TRBJ2-1
v_call: TRBV12-3/TRBV12-4

cdr3_nt: TGTGCCAGTAGTACCACAGGGGGCACCGGGGAGCTGTTTTTT
cdr3_aa: CASSTTGGTGELFF
d_call: TRBD1
clone_size: few
j_call: TRBJ2-2
v_call: TRBV19

cdr3_nt: TGTGCCAGCAGCCCGCAGGGGGACATTCAGTACTTC
cdr3_aa: CASSPQGDIQYF
d_call: TRBD1
clone_size: NA
j_call: TRBJ2-4
v_call: TRBV11-2

cdr3_nt: TGCAGCGTTGAGGAGGCGGGAGTGGATACGCAGTATTTT
cdr3_aa: CSVEEAGVDTQYF
d_call: TRBD2
clone_size: NA
j_call: TRBJ2-3
v_call: TRBV29-1

cdr3_nt: TGCGCCAGCAGCGACTCAGCGGGAGGGGACAATGAGCAGTTCTTC
cdr3_aa: CASSDSAGGDNEQFF
d_call: TRBD2
clone_size: NA
j_call: TRBJ2-1
v_call: TRBV5-1

cdr3_nt: TGTGCCAGCAGCTTAAGCGGGACGGCCAGCTCCTACGAGCAGTACTTC
cdr3_aa: CASSLSGTASSYEQYF
d_call: TRBD2
clone_size: NA
j_call: TRBJ2-7
v_call: TRBV11-2

cdr3_nt: TGTGCCAGCAGCTTCTCGGGAGCCAAAAACATTCAGTACTTC
cdr3_aa: CASSFSGAKNIQYF
d_call: NA
clone_size: NA
j_call: TRBJ2-4
v_call: TRBV7-2

cdr3_nt: TGTGCCAGCAGCTTGGCCCGGGACGCTTTCTTT
cdr3_aa: CASSLARDAFF
d_call: NA
clone_size: NA
j_call: TRBJ1-1
v_call: TRBV5-8

cdr3_nt: TGTGCCAGCAGTTCAACTAGATCAATACTCTACAATGAGCAGTTCTTC
cdr3_aa: CASSSTRSILYNEQFF
d_call: NA
clone_size: NA
j_call: TRBJ2-1
v_call: TRBV6-2/TRBV6-3

cdr3_nt: TGTGCCAGCAGTTTTACGTCCTTCAGCTACACCTTC
cdr3_aa: CASSFTSFSYTF
d_call: NA
clone_size: NA
j_call: TRBJ1-2
v_call: TRBV28

cdr3_nt: TGTGCCAGCAGCCCCAACTCGGGGAGGGCCCCGTCGTTCTTC
cdr3_aa: CASSPNSGRAPSFF
d_call: TRBD2
clone_size: NA
j_call: TRBJ2-1
v_call: TRBV7-2

cdr3_nt: TGTGCCAGCAGTGAAGATGGTGCGGGAGAAGCAGATACGCAGTATTTT
cdr3_aa: CASSEDGAGEADTQYF
d_call: TRBD2
clone_size: NA
j_call: TRBJ2-3
v_call: TRBV2

cdr3_nt: TGTGCCAGCAGTGAAGGTGGGGGGCTGTCGACTGAAGCTTTCTTT
cdr3_aa: CASSEGGGLSTEAFF
d_call: NA
clone_size: few
j_call: TRBJ1-1
v_call: TRBV2

cdr3_nt: TGTGCCAGCAATCCAGCGGGAAACACCGGGGAGCTGTTTTTT
cdr3_aa: CASNPAGNTGELFF
d_call: TRBD2
clone_size: NA
j_call: TRBJ2-2
v_call: TRBV6-5

cdr3_nt: TGCGCCAGCAGTGAATACGGAAGCGCGGGGGCCTACAGTGAGCAGTTCTTC
cdr3_aa: CASSEYGSAGAYSEQFF
d_call: NA
clone_size: NA
j_call: TRBJ2-1
v_call: TRBV10-1

cdr3_nt: TGCGCCAGCAGTCAGGGGGACAGCACTGAAGCTTTCTTT
cdr3_aa: CASSQGDSTEAFF
d_call: TRBD1
clone_size: NA
j_call: TRBJ1-1
v_call: TRBV10-1

cdr3_nt: TGTGCCAGCAGCCAAGGGAACTCGAACACTGAAGCTTTCTTT
cdr3_aa: CASSQGNSNTEAFF
d_call: NA
clone_size: NA
j_call: TRBJ1-1
v_call: TRBV4-2